This entry lists 17 T cell receptor beta chains sequenced from one sample in a study of cytomegalovirus exposure and HLA in healthy donors. This PCR relied on a set of 60 Vbeta primers and 13 Jbeta primers. Some clones are missing from TCRdb's copy, which holds only in-frame ones; the method was immunoSEQ multiplex PCR. The sample holds some 120,000 clones, about three quarters seen once. Source material: PBMCs. Receptors were obtained from a human donor in good health.

This chain's CDR3 is CASSQTGVETQYF. Here the CDR3 DNA reads TGTGCCAGTAGCCAGACAGGGGTCGAGACCCAGTACTTC. This sequence joins TRBV19 and TRBJ2-5; TRBD1 matches at 8 bases. From germline, CDR1 is LNHDA and CDR2 SQIVND (reference sequence). This CDR3 contains 13 residues. V lost 6 bases and J lost 5; bases outside the gene matches: 5.

V gene TRBV5-5 combines with J gene TRBJ2-7, with D unclear. V shed 1 base and J shed 3 bases, with 5 bases lying between them. Germline assignment: CDR1 SGHKS and CDR2 YYEKEE (reference sequence). CDR3 size: 12 residues. CDR3 DNA: TGTGCCAGCAGCTTGAGCCTCTACGAGCAGTACTTC. Its translation is CASSLSLYEQYF.

The rearrangement uses TRBV20-1 and TRBJ2-1; 7 nucleotides match TRBD2. V shed 6 bases and J 7 bases; nucleotides not matched to a gene: 3. Germline loops: CDR1 DFQATT, CDR2 SNEGSKA (reference sequence). There are 11 residues in the CDR3. The CDR3: CSAPGGNEQFF. DNA for the CDR3: TGCAGTGCCCCCGGGGGGAATGAGCAGTTCTTC.

The DNA of the CDR3 is TGTGCCAGTAGTATCCCGAGTTCGTCAGGGGAGCTGTTTTTT. This gives the protein CASSIPSSSGELFF. The chain couples TRBV19 to TRBJ2-2, with D unclear. Trimming took 3 bases from V and 8 from J, leaving 13 bases between them. In germline, CDR1 is LNHDA, CDR2 SQIVND (reference sequence). CDR3 size: 14 residues.

This chain connects TRBV6-6 to TRBJ1-1; TRBD1 agrees at 7 bases. The CDR3 has 14 amino acids. The junction had 8 bases not matched to a gene; V was cut back by 7 bases and J by 3 bases. Germline-derived CDR1 and CDR2 are MNHNY and SVGAGI (reference sequence). The CDR3: CASKNRDRDTEAFF. The CDR3 region has the DNA TGTGCCAGCAAGAATCGCGACAGGGACACTGAAGCTTTCTTT.

The chain uses TRBV6-1 and TRBJ2-3; 8 bases align to TRBD2. Trimming took 2 bases from V and 9 from J; bases not matched to a gene: 13. Per germline, CDR1 MNHNS and CDR2 SASEGT. The CDR3 covers 16 residues. This CDR3 is CASSEQNGGGTRTQYF. In DNA, the CDR3 is TGTGCCAGCAGTGAACAGAACGGCGGGGGGACTAGGACGCAGTATTTT.

V and J are TRBV19 and TRBJ2-4, with TRBD2 matching over 7 bases. The V segment lost 3 bases and the J segment 8 bases; nucleotides outside the gene matches: 4. The CDR3 spans 13 residues. Germline-derived CDR1 and CDR2 are LNHDA and SQIVND (reference sequence). CDR3 sequence reads: CASSIRREDIQYF. For the CDR3, the DNA is TGTGCCAGTAGTATTCGCCGGGAGGACATTCAGTACTTC. Filled out from reference TRBV19 and TRBJ2-4, the complete variable domain reads DGGITQSPKYLFRKEGQNVTLSCEQNLNHDAMYWYRQDPGQGLRLIYYSQIVNDFQKGDIAEGYSVSREKKESFPLTVTSAQKNPTAFYLCASSIRREDIQYFGAGTRLSVL.

The chain couples TRBV27 to TRBJ2-2; D is possibly TRBD1 (5 bases). This CDR3 contains 15 residues. V was trimmed by 3 bases and J by 7 bases, leaving 15 bases between them. The V gene's germline CDR1 is MNHEY and CDR2 SMNVEV (reference sequence). Written as DNA, the CDR3 is TGTGCCAGCAGTTTCAGTGTGGGGCGGCTCGGGGAGCTGTTTTTT. Residues: CASSFSVGRLGELFF.

V and J are TRBV19 and TRBJ1-2, with TRBD1 identical over 7 bases. With V trimmed by 7 bases and J by 5 bases, 10 bases remained unmatched. Germline V CDR1 and CDR2: LNHDA, SQIVND (reference sequence). This CDR3 has 14 amino acids. CDR3 nucleotide sequence: TGTGCCAGTAATAATCGGGCAGGGGGGTATGGCTACACCTTC. Translated: CASNNRAGGYGYTF.

The chain links TRBV29-1 to TRBJ1-2, with D perhaps TRBD1 (5 bases). Trimming cost V 0 bases and J 5 bases, with 16 bases left between them. Germline lookup yields CDR1 SQVTM and CDR2 ANQGSEA. The CDR3 extends over 15 amino acids. The CDR3 spells CSVEDWADRDYGYTF. The CDR3 nucleotides read TGCAGCGTTGAAGACTGGGCTGACAGAGATTATGGCTACACCTTC.

The chain couples TRBV27 to TRBJ2-1; a weak D match, TRBD2 (6 bases). The CDR3 sequence is 14 residues long. The germline V gene encodes CDR1 MNHEY and CDR2 SMNVEV (reference sequence). V was cut by 2 bases and J by 4 bases, with 9 bases left in between. CDR3 coding DNA: TGTGCCAGCAGTTTAGCGGGGAGGTACAATGAGCAGTTCTTC. Amino acid sequence: CASSLAGRYNEQFF.

To note about this clone: Other DNA sequences within the sample encode an identical CDR3. CDR3 coding DNA: TGTGCCAGCAGCCCGACAGGGGACAATCAGCCCCAGCATTTT. It specifies CASSPTGDNQPQHF. V usage is TRBV7-2 and J usage is TRBJ1-5, with TRBD1 matching 8 bases. Germline V gene lookup returns CDR1 SGHTA and CDR2 FQGNSA. The CDR3 covers 14 residues. J gave up 3 bases and V 5 bases, and 3 bases lay outside the gene matches.

The chain is built from TRBV7-9 and TRBJ2-1, with 10 bases that match TRBD2. Germline CDR1 reads SEHNR; CDR2 reads FQNEAQ (reference sequence). V lost 8 bases to trimming and J lost 10 bases; unmatched junction nucleotides: 14. The length of the CDR3 is 15 residues. CDR3 region: CASPPPRLAGAEQFF. The CDR3 bases are TGTGCCAGCCCCCCACCTAGGCTAGCGGGGGCCGAGCAGTTCTTC.

This chain links TRBV5-5 with TRBJ1-6, with 10 bases fitting TRBD1. This CDR3 comprises 18 residues. V was clipped by 0 bases and J by 7 bases; unmatched bases: 10. Germline CDR1 SGHKS, CDR2 YYEKEE (reference sequence). CDR3 coding DNA: TGTGCCAGCAGCTTGGGGGACAGGGGTTATTCGGGGAATTCACCCCTCCACTTT. Amino acid sequence: CASSLGDRGYSGNSPLHF.

This chain joins TRBV6-5 and TRBJ2-5; 9 bases match TRBD1. Losses at the gene ends were 5 bases for V and 5 bases for J; bases not matched to a gene: 9. There are 15 residues in the CDR3. Germline CDR1 MNHEY, CDR2 SVGAGI. The CDR3 spells CASSIQDRGGETQYF. DNA for the CDR3: TGTGCCAGCAGTATTCAGGACAGGGGAGGGGAGACCCAGTACTTC.

This clone was detected a few times. The chain combines TRBV10-2 with TRBJ1-1, with 7 bases that match TRBD1. The CDR3 is 15 residues long. After removal of 2 bases from V and 1 base from J, the junction contained 4 bases not matched to a gene. The germline CDR1 and CDR2 sequences are WSHSY and SAAADI. CDR3 protein: CASSEHRGTNTEAFF. CDR3 DNA: TGCGCCAGCAGTGAGCACAGGGGAACGAACACTGAAGCTTTCTTT.

Points on this clone: An end of the junction differs from the germline gene, which may be a read error. This sequence joins TRBV28 and TRBJ1-2, with D unresolved. This CDR3 is built from 12 residues. The germline CDR1 and CDR2 sequences are MDHEN and SYDVKM. The CDR3 nucleotides are TGTGCCAGCAGTTTATTGGGCAGCTCCGGGAGCTTC. Translation: CASSLLGSSGSF.